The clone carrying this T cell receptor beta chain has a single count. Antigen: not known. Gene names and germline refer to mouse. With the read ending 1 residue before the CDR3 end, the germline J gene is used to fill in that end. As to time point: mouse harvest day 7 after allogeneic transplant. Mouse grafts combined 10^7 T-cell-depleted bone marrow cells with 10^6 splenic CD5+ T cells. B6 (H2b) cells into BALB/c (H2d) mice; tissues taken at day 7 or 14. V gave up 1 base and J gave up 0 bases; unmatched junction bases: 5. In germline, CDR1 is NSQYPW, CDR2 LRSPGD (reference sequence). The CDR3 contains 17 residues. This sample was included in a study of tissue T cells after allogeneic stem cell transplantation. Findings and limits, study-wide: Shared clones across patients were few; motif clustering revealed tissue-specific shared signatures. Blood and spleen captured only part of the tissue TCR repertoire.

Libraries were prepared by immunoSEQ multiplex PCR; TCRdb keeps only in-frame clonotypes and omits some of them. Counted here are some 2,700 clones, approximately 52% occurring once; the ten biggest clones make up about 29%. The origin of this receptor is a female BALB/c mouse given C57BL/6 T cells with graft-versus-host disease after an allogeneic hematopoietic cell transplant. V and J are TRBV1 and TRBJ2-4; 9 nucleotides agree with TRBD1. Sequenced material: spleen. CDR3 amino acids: CTCSAVGQGYSQNTLYF. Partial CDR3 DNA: TGCACCTGCAGTGCAGTTGGACAGGGGTACAGTCAAAACACCTTGTAC. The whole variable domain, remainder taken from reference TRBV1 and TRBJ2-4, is VTLLEQNPRWRLVPRGQAVNLRCILKNSQYPWMSWYQQDLQKQLQWLFTLRSPGDKEVKSLPGADYLATRVTDTELRLQVANMSQGRTLYCTCSAVGQGYSQNTLYFGAGTRLSVL.